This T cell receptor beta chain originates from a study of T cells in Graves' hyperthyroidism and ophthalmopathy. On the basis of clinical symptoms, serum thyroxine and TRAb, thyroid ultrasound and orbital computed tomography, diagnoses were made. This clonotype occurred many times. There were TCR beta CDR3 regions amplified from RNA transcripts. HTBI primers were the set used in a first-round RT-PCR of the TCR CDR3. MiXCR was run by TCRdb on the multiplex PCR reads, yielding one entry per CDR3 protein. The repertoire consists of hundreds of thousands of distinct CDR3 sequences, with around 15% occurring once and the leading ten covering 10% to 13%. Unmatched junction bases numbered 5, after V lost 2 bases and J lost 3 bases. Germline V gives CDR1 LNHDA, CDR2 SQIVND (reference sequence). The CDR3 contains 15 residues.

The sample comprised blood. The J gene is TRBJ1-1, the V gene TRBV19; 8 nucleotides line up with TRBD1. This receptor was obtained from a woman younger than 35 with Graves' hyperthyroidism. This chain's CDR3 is CASSIQGASYTEAFF. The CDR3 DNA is TGTGCCAGTAGTATACAGGGGGCGTCTTACACTGAAGCTTTCTTT.